This TCR beta chain was captured in a study of OX40 agonist ivuxolimab in advanced cancers. Study-level information: While on treatment, patients had intravenous ivuxolimab at 0.01 to 10 mg/kg every 2 weeks. Dose-escalation patients had hepatocellular carcinoma, melanoma, renal cell or head and neck cancer.

As for this clone: The antigen is unknown.

Profiled with immunoSEQ multiplex PCR; TCRdb holds only in-frame clones, not every one. In the table there are some 70,000 clones, 91% of which are singletons. The germline CDR1 and CDR2 sequences are LGHNA and YNFKEQ. V was cut by 2 bases and J by 2 bases, with 15 bases left in between. CDR3 length: 16 residues. General observations from the study: On average, CD8+ T cells showed a greater number of expanded clones than CD4+. Some of the nonresponding patients also showed low levels of normalized T-cell clonal expansion.

This chain uses TRBV4-2 with TRBJ1-2; D is possibly TRBD1 (6 bases). The TCR was taken from an adult with an advanced solid tumor such as melanoma, head and neck, liver or kidney cancer. This material consisted of CD4+ or CD8+ T cells sorted from blood, taken in a trial of the OX40 agonist ivuxolimab. The DNA of the CDR3 is TGTGCCAGCAGCCAACTTCTCCAGACAGGCAACTATGGCTACACCTTC. Translated, it gives CASSQLLQTGNYGYTF.